Following are 20 T cell receptor beta chains from one sample sequenced in a study of cytomegalovirus exposure and HLA in healthy donors (TCRdb year 2017). Library method: the immunoSEQ multiplex PCR assay. The table was pulled from immuneACCESS by TCRdb, which kept in-frame rearrangements only. Such tables lose some clones; where checked, under half of the loss comes from unresolved V genes, and the rest has no known cause. Across this sample there are fewer than 200,000 clones, with around 88% seen only once. Approximately 2.4% of the sample comes from the top ten. The sequenced sample was PBMCs. Receptors were obtained from a woman aged 18-29 years in good health and CMV-seronegative.

V usage is TRBV13 and J usage is TRBJ1-3; D is unresolved. This CDR3 comprises 16 residues. Germline V gene sequence: CDR1 PRHDT, CDR2 FYEKMQ (reference sequence). V lost 5 bases and J lost 3, with 17 bases in between. CDR3 residues: CASSHRRASVGNTIYF. The CDR3 DNA follows: TGTGCCAGCAGCCACCGACGAGCGTCGGTTGGAAACACCATATATTTT.

Here the CDR3 reads CASSGTGNPNQPQHF. The CDR3 DNA is TGTGCCAGCAGTGGGACAGGGAACCCGAATCAGCCCCAGCATTTT. The rearrangement links TRBV6-5 to TRBJ1-5; 9 positions agree with TRBD1. CDR3 length equals 15 residues. Germline trimming cut 5 bases from V and 4 bases from J; bases unmatched to any gene: 6. Per germline, CDR1 MNHEY and CDR2 SVGAGI.

This clone was detected only once. The CDR3 is CASSRQGGQPQHF. Written as DNA, the CDR3 is TGTGCCAGTAGCAGACAGGGCGGGCAGCCCCAGCATTTT. The rearrangement uses TRBV19 and TRBJ1-5, with 7 bases identical to TRBD1. CDR3 length: 13 amino acids. With V trimmed by 6 bases and J by 7 bases, 6 bases remained unmatched. Germline V gives CDR1 LNHDA, CDR2 SQIVND (reference sequence).

This clone was observed a single time. The gene calls are TRBV5-6 and TRBJ2-3; 8 bases match TRBD1. This CDR3 comprises 15 residues. The germline V gene encodes CDR1 SGHDT and CDR2 YYEEEE. After removal of 1 base from V and 4 bases from J, the junction contained 5 bases not matched to a gene. The CDR3 DNA sequence: TGTGCCAGCAGCTTGCGACAGGGGTGGGCAGATACGCAGTATTTT. It specifies CASSLRQGWADTQYF.

In DNA, the CDR3 is TGTGCCATCAGTGATTACGGGAGCGAGCAGTACTTC. Translated: CAISDYGSEQYF. The chain joins TRBV10-3 to TRBJ2-7, with D maybe TRBD2 (6 bases). This CDR3 contains 12 residues. The germline CDR1 and CDR2 sequences are ENHRY and SYGVKD. V shed 3 bases and J shed 6 bases, with 9 bases lying between them.

This chain uses TRBV2 with TRBJ1-2, with TRBD1 identical over 9 bases. The junction had 10 bases not matched to a gene; V was cut back by 6 bases and J by 8 bases. Germline lookup yields CDR1 SNHLY and CDR2 FYNNEI. The CDR3 sequence is 14 residues long. CDR3 residues: CASSEGQGHSGYTF. In nucleotides, the CDR3 is TGTGCCAGCAGCGAGGGACAGGGTCATTCCGGCTACACCTTC.

This sequence joins TRBV9 and TRBJ1-1; a weak D match, TRBD1 (5 bases). The CDR3 loop spans 14 amino acids. Trimming left V 0 bases short and J 4 bases short, with 10 bases between. Germline CDR1 reads SGDLS; CDR2 reads YYNGEE. The CDR3 DNA reads TGTGCCAGCAGCGTAGGGGGTAGGGGCACTGAAGCTTTCTTT. Protein product: CASSVGGRGTEAFF.

The V and J genes are TRBV29-1 and TRBJ1-2; possibly TRBD1 for D (6 bases). Germline assignment: CDR1 SQVTM and CDR2 ANQGSEA. The CDR3 consists of 11 residues. V dropped 7 bases and J dropped 7 bases, with 13 bases sitting between them. CDR3 loop: CSALGGSGYTF. The CDR3, as DNA: TGCAGCGCTCTAGGGGGAAGTGGCTACACCTTC.

This clone was detected only once. The chain carries TRBV25-1 and TRBJ2-5; 9 bases match TRBD2. The CDR3 consists of 15 residues. Trimming removed 4 bases from V and 1 base from J; junction bases left unmatched: 4. Germline-derived CDR1 and CDR2 are MGHDK and SYGVNS. CDR3 nucleotide sequence: TGTGCCAGCAGTGCGGGTAGCGGGGGCCAAGAGACCCAGTACTTC. This translates into CASSAGSGGQETQYF.

There are a few counts of this clone. The chain recombines TRBV27 with TRBJ2-1; D is unresolved. The germline V and J ends were trimmed by 5 bases and 4 bases, with 18 bases remaining between them. The CDR3 contains 16 residues. Germline loops: CDR1 MNHEY, CDR2 SMNVEV (reference sequence). The CDR3 DNA follows: TGTGCCAGCAGTCCCCACGGAAGAGGAAAATACAATGAGCAGTTCTTC. Translated, it gives CASSPHGRGKYNEQFF.

V gene TRBV5-6 combines with J gene TRBJ2-7; tentatively, D is TRBD1 (5 bases). The CDR3 contains 14 residues. Trimming shortened V by 4 bases and J by 5 bases, and 16 bases separated the two germline ends. Germline V gene lookup returns CDR1 SGHDT and CDR2 YYEEEE. Here the CDR3 reads CASSARPGNHEQYF. The CDR3 DNA reads TGTGCCAGCAGCGCAAGACCAGGGAACCACGAGCAGTACTTC. Full variable domain (rest looked up from reference TRBV5-6 and TRBJ2-7): DAGVTQSPTHLIKTRGQQVTLRCSPKSGHDTVSWYQQALGQGPQFIFQYYEEEERQRGNFPDRFSGHQFPNYSSELNVNALLLGDSALYLCASSARPGNHEQYFGPGTRLTVT.

The CDR3 loop reads CASSQGSSTDTQYF. CDR3 DNA: TGCGCCAGCAGCCAAGGGAGTAGCACAGATACGCAGTATTTT. The chain carries TRBV4-1 and TRBJ2-3; D gene unclear. The CDR3 is made up of 14 amino acids. Germline CDR1 and CDR2: MGHRA and YSYEKL. Trimming took off 1 base at V and 0 bases at J, with 5 bases between the two ends.

The gene calls are TRBV2 and TRBJ1-1, with D uncertain. The CDR3 is made up of 12 amino acids. Germline assignment: CDR1 SNHLY and CDR2 FYNNEI. V was pared by 7 bases and J by 0 bases, with 6 bases between. The CDR3: CASMTMNTEAFF. CDR3 in DNA: TGTGCCAGCATGACTATGAACACTGAAGCTTTCTTT.

The rearrangement uses TRBV30 and TRBJ1-6, with D possibly matching TRBD1 (6 bases). The CDR3 has 14 amino acids. Trimming took off 4 bases at V and 6 bases at J, with 13 bases between the two ends. The V gene's germline CDR1 is GTSNPN and CDR2 SVGIG (reference sequence). CDR3 nucleotide sequence: TGTGCCTGGAAGGCCAGGGGTGGTAATTCACCCCTCCACTTT. Encoded protein: CAWKARGGNSPLHF.

The chain joins TRBV6-1 to TRBJ2-3; D might be TRBD2 (6 bases). Trimming shortened V by 6 bases and J by 0 bases, and 10 bases separated the two germline ends. The CDR3 is 14 residues long. CDR1 and CDR2 (germline): MNHNS, SASEGT. CDR3 nucleotide sequence: TGTGCCAGCAGCCGCAGCGGGAGCACAGATACGCAGTATTTT. As protein: CASSRSGSTDTQYF.

The V and J genes are TRBV5-6 and TRBJ2-4; 8 nucleotides line up with TRBD1. V shed 4 bases and J 4 bases; nucleotides not matched to a gene: 13. CDR1 and CDR2 (germline): SGHDT, YYEEEE. The CDR3 is 17 residues long. CDR3 in DNA: TGTGCCAGCAGCGTTGCACCCGGACAGGGCTCAAAAAACATTCAGTACTTC. Translation gives CASSVAPGQGSKNIQYF.

The V call is TRBV11-3, the J call TRBJ1-1; D possibly corresponds to TRBD1 (6 bases). Trimming pared 6 bases from V and 4 bases from J, leaving 18 bases between. CDR3 size: 15 residues. In germline, CDR1 is SGHNT, CDR2 YENEEA. In DNA, the CDR3 is TGTGCCAGCAGTCAAGGGGGGGGTTGGAGCACTGAAGCTTTCTTT. This codes for CASSQGGGWSTEAFF. The whole variable domain, remainder taken from reference TRBV11-3 and TRBJ1-1, is EAGVVQSPRYKIIEKKQPVAFWCNPISGHNTLYWYLQNLGQGPELLIRYENEEAVDDSQLPKDRFSAERLKGVDSTLKIQPAELGDSAVYLCASSQGGGWSTEAFFGQGTRLTVV.

This chain connects TRBV4-3 to TRBJ1-1; D is ambiguous. The CDR3 is 15 residues long. V lost 1 base, J lost 11 bases, and 20 bases lay in between. Germline assignment: CDR1 LGHNA and CDR2 YSLEER. The CDR3 region is CASSQVRIDGSSAFF. As DNA, the CDR3 is TGCGCCAGCAGCCAAGTGAGGATAGATGGGAGCTCCGCTTTCTTT.

J is TRBJ2-2 and V is TRBV27; D perhaps matches TRBD2 (5 bases). V lost 5 bases, J lost 8 bases, and 18 bases lay in between. This CDR3 comprises 15 residues. Germline V gene data show CDR1 as MNHEY and CDR2 as SMNVEV (reference sequence). CDR3 nucleotides: TGTGCCAGCAGTCTGACCCCCCGGGGTAGGGGGGAGCTGTTTTTT. Translation gives CASSLTPRGRGELFF.

The gene calls are TRBV14 and TRBJ1-2, with TRBD1 matching 8 bases. The CDR3 length is 15 residues. CDR1 and CDR2 from the germline V gene are SGHDN and FVKESK. After removal of 0 bases from V and 6 bases from J, the junction contained 6 bases not matched to a gene. The CDR3 loop is CASSQDLRGLDGYTF. CDR3 in DNA: TGTGCCAGCAGCCAAGATCTCAGGGGGCTGGATGGCTACACCTTC.